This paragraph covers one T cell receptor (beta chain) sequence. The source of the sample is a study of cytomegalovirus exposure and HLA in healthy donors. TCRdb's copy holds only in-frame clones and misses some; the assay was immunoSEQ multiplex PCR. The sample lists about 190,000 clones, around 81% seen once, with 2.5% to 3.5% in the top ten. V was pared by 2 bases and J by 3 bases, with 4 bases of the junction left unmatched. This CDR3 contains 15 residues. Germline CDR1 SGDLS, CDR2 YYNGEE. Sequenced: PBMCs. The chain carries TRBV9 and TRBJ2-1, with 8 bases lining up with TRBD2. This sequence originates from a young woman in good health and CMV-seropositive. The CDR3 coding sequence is TGTGCCAGCAGCGTGTCAAGCGGGGGCTACAATGAGCAGTTCTTC. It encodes CASSVSSGGYNEQFF.